A selection of T cell receptor beta chains follows, all from one sample in a study of T cell responses to AZD1222 COVID-19 vaccine. Repertoires were generated with immunoSEQ multiplex PCR, while TCRdb's copy carries only in-frame clones and drops some. Among 120,000 to 150,000 clones listed, about 90% were seen once. The material was peripheral blood, obtained 28 days after the second AZD1222 dose. These receptors all come from an adult who received the AZD1222 COVID-19 vaccine. Both conserved end residues are part of each CDR3. Each record gives: V gene, J gene, D gene, clone size, CDR3 DNA, CDR3 protein. A D gene is named only where the DNA matches it firmly. Part of the rows lack a size; the others show once, few, many or a class for expanded clones.

TRBV5-6,TRBJ1-5,TRBD1,-,TGTGCCAGCAGTTCCGGACTACAGGGGGCTTTCAGCAATCAGCCCCAGCATTTT,CASSSGLQGAFSNQPQHF
TRBV19,TRBJ2-7,-,-,TGTGCCAGTAGTACAACCGGGCGGGCCAACTCCTACGAGCAGTACTTC,CASSTTGRANSYEQYF
TRBV20-1,TRBJ2-5,TRBD1,-,TGCAGTGCTACTGACAGGGAAGAGACCCAGTACTTC,CSATDREETQYF
TRBV27,TRBJ2-3,-,-,TGTGCCAGCAGTTTCTACGGGAGTCCAATGCCAGATACGCAGTATTTT,CASSFYGSPMPDTQYF
TRBV2,TRBJ1-1,-,-,TGTGCCAGCATCGGGGGTTGGGGAGACCTTGAAGCTTTCTTT,CASIGGWGDLEAFF
TRBV5-1,TRBJ1-6,-,-,TGCGCCAGCAAGTCCGCAGGGTCATATTCACCCCTCCACTTT,CASKSAGSYSPLHF
TRBV30,TRBJ1-1,-,-,TGTGCCTGGAACCTGGACAGCAACACTGAAGCTTTCTTT,CAWNLDSNTEAFF
TRBV6-4,TRBJ2-3,TRBD2,-,TGTGCCAGCAGTGTTACTAGCGGGGGCGACACAGATACGCAGTATTTT,CASSVTSGGDTDTQYF
TRBV7-9,TRBJ1-3,-,once,TGTGCCAGCAGCTTAGTAGCTGAGGCGCGAAACACCATATATTTT,CASSLVAEARNTIYF
TRBV5-1,TRBJ2-3,TRBD1,-,TGCGCCAGCAGCCGTCCCACCCACAGGGGACGACCAGATACGCAGTATTTT,CASSRPTHRGRPDTQYF
TRBV28,TRBJ1-5,TRBD1,-,TGTGCCAGCAGAAAACAGGGGGCTCGAGTCAATCAGCCCCAGCATTTT,CASRKQGARVNQPQHF
TRBV7-9,TRBJ1-2,-,-,TGTGCCAGCAGCTTACCAGGGTATGGCTACACCTTC,CASSLPGYGYTF
TRBV4-1,TRBJ1-5,-,-,TGCGCCAGCAGCCAAATAGATTCTCAGCCCCAGCATTTT,CASSQIDSQPQHF
TRBV10-3,TRBJ1-2,-,-,TGTGCCTCGAAATACTCAGGGAATGGCTACACCTTC,CASKYSGNGYTF
TRBV3-1/TRBV3-2,TRBJ1-2,-,-,TGTGCCAGCAGCCAAGGGGCGGGGGGGACTAATGGCTACACCTTC,CASSQGAGGTNGYTF
TRBV15,TRBJ2-2,-,-,TGTGCCACCAGCAGAGTACTCACCGGGGAGCTGTTTTTT,CATSRVLTGELFF
TRBV28,TRBJ2-7,TRBD2,once,TGTGCCAGCAGGGTGGGGCGGGAGGTCCTCTACGAGCAGTACTTC,CASRVGREVLYEQYF
TRBV11-2,TRBJ2-2,TRBD2,-,TGTGCCAGCAGCACGATTGGCGGGGGGATCACCGGGGAGCTGTTTTTT,CASSTIGGGITGELFF
TRBV9,TRBJ1-3,-,-,TGTGCCAGCAGCGTAGGCGATCCCCAGGGCTCGGGAAACACCATATATTTT,CASSVGDPQGSGNTIYF
TRBV23-1,TRBJ2-4,-,-,TGCGCCAGCAGTCAATCGATCGGGCAGGGGGGGTTTCTAGCCAAAAACATTCAGTACTTC,CASSQSIGQGGFLAKNIQYF
TRBV12-3/TRBV12-4,TRBJ2-2,-,-,TGTGCCAGCTCCGGGGGAGGGGAGCTGTTTTTT,CASSGGGELFF
TRBV7-9,TRBJ1-1,-,-,TGTGCCAGCAGCATGCCGGCCAAGGGAGCAACCTTGAACACTGAAGCTTTCTTT,CASSMPAKGATLNTEAFF
TRBV4-1,TRBJ1-5,-,-,TGCGCCAGCAGCCAAGAACAGGGCAATCAGCCCCAGCATTTT,CASSQEQGNQPQHF
TRBV6-5,TRBJ1-4,-,-,TGTGCCAGCAGTTACAGAGGTAACGAAAAACTGTTTTTT,CASSYRGNEKLFF
TRBV12-3/TRBV12-4,TRBJ1-2,-,-,TGTGCCAGCAGTCCCCGGGGGGCATATGGCTACACCTTC,CASSPRGAYGYTF
TRBV10-2,TRBJ2-3,-,few,TGCGCCAGCAGTTTCGCGGATACGCAGTATTTT,CASSFADTQYF
TRBV2,TRBJ2-3,-,-,TGTGCCAGCGGCTCCTCGTGGACGCAGTATTTT,CASGSSWTQYF
TRBV3-1/TRBV3-2,TRBJ1-2,TRBD1,-,TGTGCCAGCAGCCAACCAGGACAGGGGATGGGTGGCTACACCTTC,CASSQPGQGMGGYTF
TRBV24-1,TRBJ1-2,-,-,TGTGCCACCAGTGCTTCGGACCGAAACTATGGCTACACCTTC,CATSASDRNYGYTF
TRBV30,TRBJ1-6,-,-,TGTGCCTGGCGCCCCATCCGGGGGGACTCACCCCTCCACTTT,CAWRPIRGDSPLHF
TRBV15,TRBJ2-7,-,-,TGTGCCACCAGCAGGAGGTCAGGGTCCTACGCTACGCTTTCCTACGAGCAGTACTTC,CATSRRSGSYATLSYEQYF
TRBV30,TRBJ2-7,-,-,TGTGCCTCCGGGGTAGGGAACGGGGAGCAGTACTTC,CASGVGNGEQYF
TRBV6-5,TRBJ2-1,TRBD2,-,TGTGCCACCGAGACTAGCTGGGATGAGCAGTTCTTC,CATETSWDEQFF
TRBV2,TRBJ1-2,-,-,TGTGCCAGCAAAGTTAACTATGGCTACACCTTC,CASKVNYGYTF
TRBV4-1,TRBJ2-1,TRBD2,-,TGCGCCAGCAGCCAAAGGCTAGCGGGGGCCTCCTACAATGAGCAGTTCTTC,CASSQRLAGASYNEQFF
TRBV14,TRBJ1-2,-,once,TGTGCCAGCAGCCAATTGACAGGAGTTAACTATGGCTACACCTTC,CASSQLTGVNYGYTF
TRBV7-8,TRBJ1-1,-,-,TGTGCCAGCAGCCTCTCAAGCCTGGGAACTGAAGCTTTCTTT,CASSLSSLGTEAFF
TRBV27,TRBJ1-2,-,-,TGTGCCAGCAGTCCCCGGGCAGGGTCTTGGTATGGCTACACCTTC,CASSPRAGSWYGYTF
TRBV28,TRBJ1-2,-,once,TGTGCCAGCAGTTCTGGTTCCAACTATGGCTACACCTTC,CASSSGSNYGYTF
TRBV9,TRBJ2-3,-,once,TGTGCCAGCAGCGACCCCGGGTCTTACACAGATACGCAGTATTTT,CASSDPGSYTDTQYF
TRBV28,TRBJ1-3,-,-,TGTGCCAGCAGTCCCCGGACAGCATACTCTGGAAACACCATATATTTT,CASSPRTAYSGNTIYF
TRBV6-5,TRBJ1-2,-,once,TGTGCCAGCAGTTTTTCTCGGGATGGCTACACCTTC,CASSFSRDGYTF
TRBV2,TRBJ2-6,-,-,TGTGCCAGCACGGTACGGGGGAACTCTGGGGCCAACGTCCTGACTTTC,CASTVRGNSGANVLTF
TRBV28,TRBJ2-1,TRBD1,-,TGTGCCAGCAGTCGTCCCGGGACAGGGAGGAATGAGCAGTTCTTC,CASSRPGTGRNEQFF
TRBV3-1/TRBV3-2,TRBJ2-5,-,-,TGTGCCAGCAATCTCGGTCGAAAGACCCAGTACTTC,CASNLGRKTQYF
TRBV19,TRBJ1-5,TRBD1,-,TGTGCCAGTAGTATTAGGACAGGGGGAAGCAATCAGCCCCAGCATTTT,CASSIRTGGSNQPQHF
TRBV11-2,TRBJ1-2,-,-,TGTGCCAGCAGCTTAGAGCAGGGTCCTAACTATGGCTACACCTTC,CASSLEQGPNYGYTF
TRBV19,TRBJ1-5,-,once,TGTGCCAGTAGTATTGGGGGGCCTTATAGCAATCAGCCCCAGCATTTT,CASSIGGPYSNQPQHF
TRBV19,TRBJ1-6,-,-,TGTGCCAGTAGCACCGAGGTGTGGGGATCACCCCTCCACTTT,CASSTEVWGSPLHF
TRBV5-1,TRBJ1-1,-,few,TGCGCCAGCAGCCCCGGACCGGCGAACACTGAAGCTTTCTTT,CASSPGPANTEAFF
TRBV11-2,TRBJ1-1,-,-,TGTGCCAGCAGCTTAGCAGGGGTAGGCACTGAAGCTTTCTTT,CASSLAGVGTEAFF
TRBV25-1,TRBJ1-2,TRBD1,-,TGTGCCAGCAGCCCGGGACAGAGCTATGGCTACACCTTC,CASSPGQSYGYTF
TRBV2,TRBJ1-1,TRBD1,-,TGTGCCAGCAGTGATCAGGGGGGGAACACTGAAGCTTTCTTT,CASSDQGGNTEAFF
TRBV4-1,TRBJ1-6,-,-,TGCGCCAGCAGCCAAGCAACAGGTTCCTATAATTCACCCCTCCACTTT,CASSQATGSYNSPLHF
TRBV6-5,TRBJ1-2,-,once,TGTGCCAGCAGCGGCGGACGCCGCCTTTTCGGCTACACCTTC,CASSGGRRLFGYTF
TRBV6-2/TRBV6-3,TRBJ1-1,-,-,TGTGCCAGCAGTCGAACAGGGACGGACACTGAAGCTTTCTTT,CASSRTGTDTEAFF
TRBV6-1,TRBJ2-5,TRBD2,-,TGTGCCAGCAGTGAGATAGCGGGAGGGCCAGAGACCCAGTACTTC,CASSEIAGGPETQYF